The 2 T cell receptor beta chains in this list originate from one sample, sequenced in a study of T cell responses to AZD1222 COVID-19 vaccine. The data were produced by immunoSEQ multiplex PCR, yet TCRdb's version contains in-frame clones alone and is incomplete. Of 72,000 or so clones in the sample, about 88% were seen once. The sample was peripheral blood, taken on day 0 of AZD1222 vaccination. The receptors originated from an adult in good health.

CDR3 in amino acids: CASSGDGTEAFF. CDR3 bases: TGTGCCAGCAGCGGGGATGGCACTGAAGCTTTCTTT. The chain carries TRBV3-1 (or the pseudogene TRBV3-2) and TRBJ1-1, with D unclear. Germline V gene sequence: CDR1 LGHDT, CDR2 YNNKEL (reference sequence). V lost 5 bases and J lost 4, with 8 bases in between. CDR3 size: 12 residues.

The gene calls are TRBV12-5 and TRBJ1-2; D is uncertain. CDR1 LGHNT and CDR2 FRNRAP come from the germline V gene. The CDR3 sequence is 12 residues long. Trimming removed 5 bases from V and 2 bases from J, with 6 bases in between. The CDR3 reads CASGNSNYGYTF. The CDR3 bases are TGTGCTAGTGGTAACAGCAACTATGGCTACACCTTC.